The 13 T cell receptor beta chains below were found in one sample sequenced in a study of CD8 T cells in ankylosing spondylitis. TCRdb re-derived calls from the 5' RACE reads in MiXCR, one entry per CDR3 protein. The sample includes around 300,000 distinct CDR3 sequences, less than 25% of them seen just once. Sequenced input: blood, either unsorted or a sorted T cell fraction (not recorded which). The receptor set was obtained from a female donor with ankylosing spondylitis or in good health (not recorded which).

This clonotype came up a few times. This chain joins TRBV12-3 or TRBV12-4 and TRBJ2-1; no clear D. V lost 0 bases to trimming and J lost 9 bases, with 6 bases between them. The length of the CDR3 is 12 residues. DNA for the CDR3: TGTGCCAGCAGTTTAGCAGTCGCTGAGCAGTTCTTC. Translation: CASSLAVAEQFF.

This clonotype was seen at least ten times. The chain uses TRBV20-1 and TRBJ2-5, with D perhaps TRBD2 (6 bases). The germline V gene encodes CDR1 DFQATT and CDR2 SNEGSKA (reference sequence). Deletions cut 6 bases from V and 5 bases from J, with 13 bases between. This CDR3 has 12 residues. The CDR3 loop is CSAGTGGETQYF. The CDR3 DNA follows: TGCAGTGCCGGGACCGGAGGGGAGACCCAGTACTTC.

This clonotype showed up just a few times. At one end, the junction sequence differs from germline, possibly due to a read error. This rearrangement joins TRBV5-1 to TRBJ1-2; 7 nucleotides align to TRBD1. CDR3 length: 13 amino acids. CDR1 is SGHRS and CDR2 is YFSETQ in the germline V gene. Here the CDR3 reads CASSLGTDGGYSF. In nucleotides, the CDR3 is TGCGCCAGCAGCTTAGGGACAGATGGGGGCTACAGCTTC.

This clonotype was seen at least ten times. CDR3 protein: CASSLEAGRNNSPLHF. CDR3 coding DNA: TGCGCCAGCAGCTTGGAAGCAGGACGAAATAATTCACCCCTCCACTTT. The chain joins TRBV5-1 to TRBJ1-6; D call uncertain. Looked up from germline, CDR1 is SGHRS and CDR2 is YFSETQ. With 0 bases removed from V and 5 bases from J, the gap between germline ends came to 12 bases. The CDR3 has 16 amino acids.

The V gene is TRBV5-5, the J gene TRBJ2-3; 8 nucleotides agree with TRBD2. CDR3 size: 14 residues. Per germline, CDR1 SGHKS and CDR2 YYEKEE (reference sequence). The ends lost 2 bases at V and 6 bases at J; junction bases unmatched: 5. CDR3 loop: CASSLVAGMDTQYF. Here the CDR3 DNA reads TGTGCCAGCAGCTTAGTAGCGGGAATGGATACGCAGTATTTT.

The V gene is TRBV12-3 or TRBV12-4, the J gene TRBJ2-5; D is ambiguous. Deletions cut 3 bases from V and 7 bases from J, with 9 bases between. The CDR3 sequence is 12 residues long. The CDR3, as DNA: TGTGCCAGCAGTTTGGACCTCGGGACCCAGTACTTC. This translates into CASSLDLGTQYF.

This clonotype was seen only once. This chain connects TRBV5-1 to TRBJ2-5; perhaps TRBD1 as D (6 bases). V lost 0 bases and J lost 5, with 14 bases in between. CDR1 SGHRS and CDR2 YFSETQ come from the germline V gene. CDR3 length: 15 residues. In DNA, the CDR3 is TGCGCCAGCAGCTTGGCCAAGGGGGATTGGGAGACCCAGTACTTC. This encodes CASSLAKGDWETQYF.

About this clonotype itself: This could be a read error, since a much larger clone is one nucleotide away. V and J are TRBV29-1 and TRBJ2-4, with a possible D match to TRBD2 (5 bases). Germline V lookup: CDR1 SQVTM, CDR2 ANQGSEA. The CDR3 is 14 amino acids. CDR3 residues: CSVEGGASEYIKYF. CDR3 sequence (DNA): TGCAGCGTTGAAGGGGGAGCGTCCGAGTACATTAAGTACTTC.

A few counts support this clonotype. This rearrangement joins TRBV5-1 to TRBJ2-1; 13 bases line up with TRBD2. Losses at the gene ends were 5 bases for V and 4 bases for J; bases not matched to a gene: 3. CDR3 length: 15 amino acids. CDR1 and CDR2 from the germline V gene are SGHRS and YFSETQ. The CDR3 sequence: CASRPTSGGYNEQFF. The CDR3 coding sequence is TGCGCCAGCAGACCGACTAGCGGGGGGTACAATGAGCAGTTCTTC. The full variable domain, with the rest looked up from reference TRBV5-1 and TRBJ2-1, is KAGVTQTPRYLIKTRGQQVTLSCSPISGHRSVSWYQQTPGQGLQFLFEYFSETQRNKGNFPGRFSGRQFSNSRSEMNVSTLELGDSALYLCASRPTSGGYNEQFFGPGTRLTVL.

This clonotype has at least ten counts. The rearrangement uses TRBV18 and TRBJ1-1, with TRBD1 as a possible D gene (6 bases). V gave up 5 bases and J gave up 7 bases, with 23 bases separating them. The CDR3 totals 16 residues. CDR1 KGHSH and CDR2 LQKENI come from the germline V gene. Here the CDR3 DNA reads TGTGCCAGCTCAGCGACGCCAGGGGTCGACTTGGGTGAAGCTTTCTTT. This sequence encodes CASSATPGVDLGEAFF.

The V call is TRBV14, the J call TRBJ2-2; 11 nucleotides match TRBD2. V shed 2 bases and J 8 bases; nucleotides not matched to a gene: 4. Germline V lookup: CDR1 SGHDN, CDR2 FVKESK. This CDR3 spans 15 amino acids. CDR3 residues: CASSQLAGGSGELFF. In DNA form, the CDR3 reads TGTGCCAGCAGCCAACTAGCGGGAGGTTCTGGGGAGCTGTTTTTT.

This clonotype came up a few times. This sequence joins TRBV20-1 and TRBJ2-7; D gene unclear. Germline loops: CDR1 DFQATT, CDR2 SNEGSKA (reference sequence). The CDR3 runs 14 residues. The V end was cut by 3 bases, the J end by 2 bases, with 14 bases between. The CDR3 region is CSARDPDGTYEQYF. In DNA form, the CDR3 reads TGCAGTGCTAGGGACCCGGACGGAACCTACGAGCAGTACTTC.

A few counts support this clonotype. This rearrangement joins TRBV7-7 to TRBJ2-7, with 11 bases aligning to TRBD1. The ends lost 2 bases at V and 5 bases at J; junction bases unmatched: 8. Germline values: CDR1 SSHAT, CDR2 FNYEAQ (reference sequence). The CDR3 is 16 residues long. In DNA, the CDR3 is TGTGCCAGCAGCTTAAGGTCCGGGACAGGGGGGGACGAGCAGTACTTC. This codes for CASSLRSGTGGDEQYF.